A single T cell receptor beta chain is shown here with its context. Trimming cost V 6 bases and J 6 bases; bases outside gene matches: 8. The CDR3 is 15 amino acids. Germline CDR1 is SNHLY and CDR2 is FYNNEI. This sample was included in a study of blood T cell repertoires in COVID-19. This table comes from immunoSEQ multiplex PCR, and its TCRdb copy is limited to in-frame clones, with some not included. The profile covers a few hundred thousand clones, with 90% appearing a single time and approximately 2.3% taken by the ten largest. The V and J genes are TRBV2 and TRBJ1-5, with 10 nucleotides matching TRBD1. Source material: peripheral blood. The receptor was isolated from a woman aged 55-69 years with COVID-19, enrolled during active disease. Here the CDR3 reads CASRSGTGEIQPQHF. The CDR3 region has the DNA TGTGCCAGCAGATCCGGGACAGGGGAAATTCAGCCCCAGCATTTT. Based on the CDR3 plus reference TRBV2 and TRBJ1-5, the full variable domain is EPEVTQTPSHQVTQMGQEVILRCVPISNHLYFYWYRQILGQKVEFLVSFYNNEISEKSEIFDDQFSVERPDGSNFTLKIRSTKLEDSAMYFCASRSGTGEIQPQHFGDGTRLSIL.